This is a list of T cell receptor beta chains from one sample in a study of CD4 T cells in relation to SARS-CoV-2 and coronaviruses. Libraries were prepared by immunoSEQ multiplex PCR; TCRdb keeps only in-frame clonotypes and omits some of them. The sample yields about 59,000 clones, 86% seen once. Input material: memory CD4+ T cells from PBMCs. These receptors all stem from a human donor in good health. CDR3s include the opening cysteine and the closing phenylalanine or tryptophan. A D gene is named only where the DNA matches it firmly. Only some rows state a clone size, as once, few, many or a class for expanded clones.

d_call: -
clone_size: -
v_call: TRBV5-5
j_call: TRBJ1-2
cdr3_aa: CASSLSTDYGYTF
cdr3_nt: TGTGCCAGCAGCTTGAGCACAGACTATGGCTACACCTTC

d_call: -
clone_size: -
v_call: TRBV10-1
j_call: TRBJ2-2
cdr3_aa: CASSANTGELFF
cdr3_nt: TGCGCCAGCAGCGCGAACACCGGGGAGCTGTTTTTT

d_call: -
clone_size: once
v_call: TRBV7-8
j_call: TRBJ1-5
cdr3_aa: CASSRSTGTPVGQPQHF
cdr3_nt: TGTGCCAGCAGCAGAAGCACCGGGACACCCGTGGGGCAGCCCCAGCATTTT

d_call: -
clone_size: -
v_call: TRBV5-8
j_call: TRBJ2-5
cdr3_aa: CASSLVSGGRQETQYF
cdr3_nt: TGTGCCAGCAGCTTGGTCTCAGGGGGGCGCCAAGAGACCCAGTACTTC

d_call: TRBD1
clone_size: -
v_call: TRBV30
j_call: TRBJ1-5
cdr3_aa: CAWTGQENQPQHF
cdr3_nt: TGTGCCTGGACAGGACAGGAAAATCAGCCCCAGCATTTT

d_call: TRBD1
clone_size: -
v_call: TRBV28
j_call: TRBJ1-2
cdr3_aa: CASSSSTGGNYGYTF
cdr3_nt: TGTGCCAGCAGTTCGTCGACAGGGGGGAACTATGGCTACACCTTC

d_call: -
clone_size: -
v_call: TRBV19
j_call: TRBJ2-6
cdr3_aa: CASSQGTSGANVLTF
cdr3_nt: TGTGCCAGTAGTCAGGGAACCTCTGGGGCCAACGTCCTGACTTTC

d_call: TRBD1
clone_size: -
v_call: TRBV4-2
j_call: TRBJ1-4
cdr3_aa: CASSHGPQGAQGTNEKLFF
cdr3_nt: TGTGCCAGCAGCCACGGTCCCCAGGGGGCGCAAGGAACTAATGAAAAACTGTTTTTT

d_call: -
clone_size: -
v_call: TRBV30
j_call: TRBJ1-1
cdr3_aa: CAWKGPVNTEAFF
cdr3_nt: TGTGCCTGGAAAGGGCCGGTGAACACTGAAGCTTTCTTT

d_call: -
clone_size: -
v_call: TRBV28
j_call: TRBJ1-2
cdr3_aa: CASSQAATNYGYTF
cdr3_nt: TGTGCCAGCAGTCAAGCGGCTACTAACTATGGCTACACCTTC

d_call: -
clone_size: few
v_call: TRBV27
j_call: TRBJ2-5
cdr3_aa: CASSSGQRETQYF
cdr3_nt: TGTGCCAGCAGCTCCGGACAAAGAGAGACCCAGTACTTC

d_call: -
clone_size: -
v_call: TRBV7-2
j_call: TRBJ2-5
cdr3_aa: CASSLTTPTRQETQYF
cdr3_nt: TGTGCCAGCAGCTTAACTACGCCCACACGACAAGAGACCCAGTACTTC

d_call: -
clone_size: -
v_call: TRBV6-1
j_call: TRBJ2-3
cdr3_aa: CASSERHSDTQYF
cdr3_nt: TGTGCCAGCAGTGAGAGGCACTCGGATACGCAGTATTTT

d_call: -
clone_size: -
v_call: TRBV4-1
j_call: TRBJ2-5
cdr3_aa: CASSQDRRITGRETQYF
cdr3_nt: TGCGCCAGCAGCCAAGATAGGAGAATCACAGGGCGGGAGACCCAGTACTTC

d_call: -
clone_size: -
v_call: TRBV3-1/TRBV3-2
j_call: TRBJ1-3
cdr3_aa: CASSHQGPGNTIYF
cdr3_nt: TGTGCCAGCAGCCACCAGGGACCCGGAAACACCATATATTTT

d_call: TRBD1
clone_size: -
v_call: TRBV5-4
j_call: TRBJ2-7
cdr3_aa: CASSLGQGSSYEQYF
cdr3_nt: TGTGCCAGCAGCTTGGGACAGGGTAGCTCCTACGAGCAGTACTTC

d_call: TRBD1
clone_size: -
v_call: TRBV5-1
j_call: TRBJ2-1
cdr3_aa: CASSTRTGSEITNEQFF
cdr3_nt: TGCGCCAGCAGCACTAGGACAGGGTCGGAGATTACAAATGAGCAGTTCTTC

d_call: -
clone_size: -
v_call: TRBV7-2
j_call: TRBJ2-7
cdr3_aa: CASSLAGTYEQYF
cdr3_nt: TGTGCCAGCAGCTTAGCGGGAACCTACGAGCAGTACTTC

d_call: TRBD1
clone_size: once
v_call: TRBV15
j_call: TRBJ2-7
cdr3_aa: CATSSVQGARQYF
cdr3_nt: TGTGCCACCAGCAGTGTACAGGGGGCGCGGCAGTACTTC

d_call: -
clone_size: -
v_call: TRBV9
j_call: TRBJ1-2
cdr3_aa: CASSVHRDYGYTF
cdr3_nt: TGTGCCAGCAGCGTTCACCGGGACTATGGCTACACCTTC

d_call: TRBD1
clone_size: -
v_call: TRBV24-1
j_call: TRBJ2-1
cdr3_aa: CATSDSRGRGSKQFF
cdr3_nt: TGTGCCACCAGTGACTCCAGGGGGCGAGGTAGTAAGCAGTTCTTC

d_call: TRBD1
clone_size: -
v_call: TRBV5-1
j_call: TRBJ1-5
cdr3_aa: CASSQTGDNQPQHF
cdr3_nt: TGCGCCAGCAGCCAAACAGGGGACAATCAGCCCCAGCATTTT

d_call: -
clone_size: -
v_call: TRBV15
j_call: TRBJ2-1
cdr3_aa: CATSRDGPGGGRLQFF
cdr3_nt: TGTGCCACCAGCAGAGATGGGCCGGGGGGCGGGAGACTGCAGTTCTTC

d_call: -
clone_size: -
v_call: TRBV18
j_call: TRBJ2-7
cdr3_aa: CASSTIPTGYEQYF
cdr3_nt: TGTGCCAGCTCAACCATCCCGACCGGCTACGAGCAGTACTTC

d_call: -
clone_size: -
v_call: TRBV7-9
j_call: TRBJ2-7
cdr3_aa: CASSQGTGYYEQYF
cdr3_nt: TGTGCCAGCAGCCAGGGTACAGGTTACTACGAGCAGTACTTC

d_call: TRBD1
clone_size: -
v_call: TRBV6-2/TRBV6-3
j_call: TRBJ2-1
cdr3_aa: CASSYVRDRGRSSYNEQFF
cdr3_nt: TGTGCCAGCAGTTACGTCCGGGACAGGGGTCGAAGTTCCTACAATGAGCAGTTCTTC

d_call: -
clone_size: once
v_call: TRBV3-1/TRBV3-2
j_call: TRBJ2-5
cdr3_aa: CASSQAGGHTGAETQYF
cdr3_nt: TGTGCCAGCAGCCAGGCGGGAGGACACACAGGGGCAGAGACCCAGTACTTC

d_call: -
clone_size: -
v_call: TRBV11-2
j_call: TRBJ1-1
cdr3_aa: CASSLPGSRGAEAFF
cdr3_nt: TGTGCCAGCAGCCTCCCCGGCAGCAGGGGCGCTGAAGCTTTCTTT

d_call: TRBD2
clone_size: -
v_call: TRBV23-1
j_call: TRBJ2-1
cdr3_aa: CASGSSSGYYNEQFF
cdr3_nt: TGCGCCAGCGGAAGCTCTAGCGGGTACTACAATGAGCAGTTCTTC

d_call: TRBD2
clone_size: few
v_call: TRBV7-8
j_call: TRBJ2-7
cdr3_aa: CASSLRTSGRSYEQYF
cdr3_nt: TGTGCCAGCAGCTTACGGACTAGCGGGAGATCCTACGAGCAGTACTTC

d_call: -
clone_size: -
v_call: TRBV10-2
j_call: TRBJ2-1
cdr3_aa: CASSESRRNEQFF
cdr3_nt: TGCGCCAGCAGTGAGTCCCGACGCAATGAGCAGTTCTTC

d_call: -
clone_size: -
v_call: TRBV18
j_call: TRBJ2-7
cdr3_aa: CASSPYEQYF
cdr3_nt: TGTGCCAGCTCACCTTACGAGCAGTACTTC

d_call: TRBD2
clone_size: once
v_call: TRBV24-1
j_call: TRBJ2-2
cdr3_aa: CATTSGTNTGELFF
cdr3_nt: TGTGCCACAACTAGCGGGACTAACACCGGGGAGCTGTTTTTT

d_call: TRBD2
clone_size: -
v_call: TRBV7-3
j_call: TRBJ2-3
cdr3_aa: CASSRLAGVADTQYF
cdr3_nt: TGTGCCAGCAGCCGCCTAGCGGGAGTCGCAGATACGCAGTATTTT

d_call: -
clone_size: -
v_call: TRBV30
j_call: TRBJ2-5
cdr3_aa: CAWSRQRQETQYF
cdr3_nt: TGTGCCTGGAGCCGGCAGCGGCAAGAGACCCAGTACTTC

d_call: TRBD1
clone_size: -
v_call: TRBV7-8
j_call: TRBJ1-5
cdr3_aa: CASSLGTGVSQPQHF
cdr3_nt: TGTGCCAGCAGCTTAGGGACAGGAGTTTCTCAGCCCCAGCATTTT

d_call: TRBD1
clone_size: -
v_call: TRBV4-2
j_call: TRBJ2-7
cdr3_aa: CASSQATGGGGYEQYF
cdr3_nt: TGTGCCAGCAGCCAAGCTACAGGGGGCGGAGGCTACGAGCAGTACTTC

d_call: -
clone_size: -
v_call: TRBV6-5
j_call: TRBJ1-1
cdr3_aa: CASSRTGSGTEAFF
cdr3_nt: TGTGCCAGCAGCAGAACAGGAAGCGGCACTGAAGCTTTCTTT

d_call: -
clone_size: -
v_call: TRBV5-8
j_call: TRBJ2-1
cdr3_aa: CASSFVNEQFF
cdr3_nt: TGTGCCAGCAGCTTTGTCAATGAGCAGTTCTTC

d_call: TRBD2
clone_size: -
v_call: TRBV27
j_call: TRBJ2-4
cdr3_aa: CASSSILAGAKNIQYF
cdr3_nt: TGTGCCAGCAGTTCCATTCTAGCGGGAGCCAAAAACATTCAGTACTTC

d_call: TRBD2
clone_size: -
v_call: TRBV9
j_call: TRBJ2-1
cdr3_aa: CASSVRLAGGDNEQFF
cdr3_nt: TGTGCCAGCAGCGTAAGGTTAGCGGGAGGAGACAATGAGCAGTTCTTC

d_call: -
clone_size: -
v_call: TRBV18
j_call: TRBJ1-1
cdr3_aa: CASSLLDTNTEAFF
cdr3_nt: TGTGCCAGCTCACTCTTAGACACCAACACTGAAGCTTTCTTT

d_call: -
clone_size: -
v_call: TRBV5-1
j_call: TRBJ1-1
cdr3_aa: CASSSAQVNTEAFF
cdr3_nt: TGCGCCAGCAGCTCAGCACAGGTGAACACTGAAGCTTTCTTT

d_call: TRBD1
clone_size: -
v_call: TRBV29-1
j_call: TRBJ1-4
cdr3_aa: CSADRGGEKLFF
cdr3_nt: TGCAGCGCTGACAGGGGTGGTGAAAAACTGTTTTTT

d_call: TRBD1
clone_size: -
v_call: TRBV25-1
j_call: TRBJ1-1
cdr3_aa: CASSRLSRGGTEAFF
cdr3_nt: TGTGCCAGCAGTAGACTTTCCAGGGGGGGCACTGAAGCTTTCTTT

d_call: -
clone_size: -
v_call: TRBV21-1
j_call: TRBJ2-4
cdr3_aa: CASSNGKIAKNIQYF
cdr3_nt: TGTGCCAGCAGCAACGGTAAAATAGCCAAAAACATTCAGTACTTC

d_call: -
clone_size: -
v_call: TRBV28
j_call: TRBJ2-7
cdr3_aa: CASSLVSGIPYEQYF
cdr3_nt: TGTGCCAGCAGTTTGGTGTCAGGGATCCCCTACGAGCAGTACTTC

d_call: -
clone_size: -
v_call: TRBV24-1
j_call: TRBJ2-1
cdr3_aa: CATSETVSYNEQFF
cdr3_nt: TGTGCCACCAGTGAAACTGTCTCCTACAATGAGCAGTTCTTC

d_call: TRBD1
clone_size: once
v_call: TRBV28
j_call: TRBJ2-5
cdr3_aa: CASSFGDRFQETQYF
cdr3_nt: TGTGCCAGCAGTTTTGGGGACAGATTCCAAGAGACCCAGTACTTC

d_call: -
clone_size: -
v_call: TRBV11-1
j_call: TRBJ2-3
cdr3_aa: CASSFRGTDTQYF
cdr3_nt: TGTGCCAGCAGCTTTCGGGGCACAGATACGCAGTATTTT